One and the same sample provided the 8 T cell receptor beta chains below, sequenced in a study of cytomegalovirus exposure and HLA in healthy donors. PCR used 60 Vbeta primers and 13 Jbeta primers. Here immunoSEQ multiplex PCR was the method, and the copy in TCRdb shows in-frame clones only, minus some. This repertoire includes some 41,000 clones. The sample consisted of PBMCs. These receptors originate from a man under 40 in good health and CMV-seronegative.

The chain has TRBV15 and TRBJ1-2; 9 nucleotides align to TRBD1. Germline V gene data show CDR1 as LNHNV and CDR2 as YYDKDF (reference sequence). The ends lost 3 bases at V and 8 bases at J; junction bases unmatched: 7. This CDR3 comprises 14 residues. The CDR3 loop reads CATSRSTGGRGYTF. In nucleotides, the CDR3 is TGTGCCACCAGCAGGAGCACAGGGGGCCGCGGCTACACCTTC.

The chain employs TRBV6-5 and TRBJ2-7; 7 bases match TRBD1. Germline trimming cut 6 bases from V and 1 base from J; bases unmatched to any gene: 9. In germline, CDR1 is MNHEY, CDR2 SVGAGI. The CDR3 is 15 amino acids. CDR3 sequence reads: CASSYSLQGSYEQYF. DNA for the CDR3: TGTGCCAGCAGCTATTCCTTACAGGGGTCCTACGAGCAGTACTTC.

This rearrangement joins TRBV6-5 to TRBJ1-1; 7 bases align to TRBD1. Looked up from germline, CDR1 is MNHEY and CDR2 is SVGAGI. This CDR3 spans 13 amino acids. V shed 6 bases and J 7 bases; nucleotides not matched to a gene: 8. The CDR3 loop reads CASRPPGQSEAFF. CDR3 bases: TGTGCCAGCAGGCCCCCGGGACAGAGTGAAGCTTTCTTT.

The J gene is TRBJ2-7, the V gene TRBV11-2; D is perhaps TRBD1 (6 bases). Germline loops: CDR1 SGHAT, CDR2 FQNNGV. V was shortened by 5 bases and J by 0 bases, with 14 bases between the two germline ends. The length of the CDR3 is 15 residues. The chain's CDR3 is CASSPRGQSSYEQYF. The DNA of the CDR3 is TGTGCCAGCAGCCCTAGAGGACAGAGCTCCTACGAGCAGTACTTC.

This chain uses TRBV6-6 with TRBJ1-2; maybe TRBD1 (5 bases). V was pared by 2 bases and J by 4 bases, with 8 bases between. Per the germline V gene, CDR1 is MNHNY and CDR2 is SVGAGI (reference sequence). The CDR3 extends over 13 amino acids. The CDR3 bases are TGTGCCAGCAGTTACGGGGGGAGCTATGGCTACACCTTC. Protein product: CASSYGGSYGYTF.

This chain links TRBV7-9 with TRBJ2-7, with D hard to call. Germline-derived CDR1 and CDR2 are SEHNR and FQNEAQ (reference sequence). There are 11 residues in the CDR3. Trimming shortened V by 3 bases and J by 5 bases, and 5 bases separated the two germline ends. CDR3 DNA sequence: TGTGCCAGCAGCTTGTCTAACGAGCAGTACTTC. It translates to CASSLSNEQYF.

The genes are TRBV6-1 and TRBJ2-7; 9 bases agree with TRBD2. V lost 1 base, J lost 1 base, and 2 bases stayed unmatched. Germline V gives CDR1 MNHNS, CDR2 SASEGT. The CDR3 runs to 15 residues. The CDR3 loop reads CASSEGLAESYEQYF. DNA of the CDR3: TGTGCCAGCAGTGAAGGACTAGCGGAGTCCTACGAGCAGTACTTC.

The DNA for the CDR3 is TGCGCCAGCAGCCCCTCCTCTGGCGGGGGCGACAATGAGCAGTTCTTC. Amino acid sequence: CASSPSSGGGDNEQFF. This rearrangement joins TRBV5-1 to TRBJ2-1, with D maybe TRBD2 (7 bases). This CDR3 has 16 amino acids. The V gene lost 4 bases and the J gene lost 5 bases, with 19 bases spanning the gap. Germline CDR1 is SGHRS and CDR2 is YFSETQ.